This entry concerns a single T cell receptor beta chain. This sample was included in a study of T cell repertoires in ileal Crohn's disease. CDR3 length: 14 amino acids. Germline CDR1 is MRHNA and CDR2 is SNTAGT. The V end lost 5 bases, the J end lost 7 bases, and 15 bases lay between the germline ends. Measured with immunoSEQ multiplex PCR; TCRdb has only the in-frame clones, and not every one. This sample has fewer than 3,000 clones, with 65% to 80% found just once. This receptor was taken from an adult with Crohn's disease. The sample was ileal tissue. This chain connects TRBV6-4 to TRBJ2-1; D gene ambiguous. In DNA form, the CDR3 reads TGTGCCAGCAGTCCTATCGGGTTTACGAATGAGCAGTTCTTC. It codes for CASSPIGFTNEQFF.